This T cell receptor (beta chain) stems from a study of blood T cells in healthy people across ages. A sample-barcoded 5' primer and a J-beta primer mix were used in a second PCR of roughly 7 to 11 cycles. Using its own MiXCR run on the 5' RACE reads, TCRdb lists one record per CDR3 protein. There are about 1.4 million distinct CDR3 sequences in the sample; roughly 64% occur only once, and roughly 7% lies in the top ten. The CDR3 is 16 residues long. The V end was cut by 8 bases, the J end by 9 bases, with 26 bases between. Germline V CDR1 and CDR2: MNHNY, SVGAGI (reference sequence). This clonotype originated in a man between 18 and 29 years old in good health. Sequenced material: blood. The rearrangement joins TRBV6-6 to TRBJ2-1; either TRBD1 or TRBD2 may fit D (6 bases each). CDR3 in DNA: TGTGCCAGCCTATTTCCCCAGGGAGATGGAGGGGGTGAGCAGTTCTTC. Residues: CASLFPQGDGGGEQFF.